The T cell receptor (beta chain) described here comes from a study of CD8 T cells in ankylosing spondylitis. Overall study results and limits: Earlier literature documents some of the motif variants in reactive arthritis synovial fluid and blood. Seven to nine highly homologous variants formed a TCR beta motif that appeared characteristic of ankylosing spondylitis blood.

Germline loops: CDR1 LNHDA, CDR2 SQIVND (reference sequence). With 1 base removed from V and 7 bases from J, the gap between germline ends came to 11 bases. The CDR3 extends over 14 amino acids. Concerning this clonotype: The target antigen is unknown.

TCRdb reprocessed the 5' RACE reads with MiXCR, giving one entry per CDR3 protein. The table includes under 850,000 distinct CDR3 sequences, 15% to 20% detected once. The chain carries TRBV19 and TRBJ2-1, with D perhaps TRBD2 (5 bases). This sequence originates from a male donor with ankylosing spondylitis. Source material: blood, either unsorted or a sorted T cell fraction (not recorded which). CDR3 amino acids: CASSIGPTGNEQFF. DNA for the CDR3: TGTGCCAGTAGTATAGGCCCGACGGGGAATGAGCAGTTCTTC.